This note documents a single T cell receptor beta chain sequence. CDR1 and CDR2 from the germline V gene are SNHLY and FYNNEI. The CDR3 covers 14 residues. After removal of 3 bases from V and 6 bases from J, the junction contained 5 bases not matched to a gene. In the source study's methods: Quantification of nucleated cells was approximated via reference gene primer amplification. Profiled with immunoSEQ multiplex PCR; TCRdb holds only in-frame clones, not every one. D and trimming come from the DNA, and the V and J calls and clone size come from that table. The table records 65,000 to 70,000 clones, approximately 83% of them present only once. This sample was included in a study of blood T cell repertoires in COVID-19. Study-level information: Collection of acute and convalescent COVID-19 samples took place in the United States, Italy and Spain.

Patients from Seattle were sampled longitudinally, starting during active infection. The clonotype was recovered from a man aged 35 to 55 with COVID-19, enrolled during active disease. This sequence joins TRBV2 and TRBJ2-4, with 7 bases identical to TRBD1. Sequencing was done on a sample of peripheral blood. The CDR3 sequence: CASSEGQLLNIQYF. Here the CDR3 DNA reads TGTGCCAGCAGTGAGGGACAGCTTCTAAACATTCAGTACTTC. The full variable domain, rest sourced from reference TRBV2 and TRBJ2-4, is EPEVTQTPSHQVTQMGQEVILRCVPISNHLYFYWYRQILGQKVEFLVSFYNNEISEKSEIFDDQFSVERPDGSNFTLKIRSTKLEDSAMYFCASSEGQLLNIQYFGAGTRLSVL.